The entry below describes one TCR beta chain. The same CDR3 can be traced to other DNA sequences in this sample. Trimming took off 5 bases at V and 3 bases at J, with 14 bases between the two ends. The germline gives CDR1 SEHNR, CDR2 FQNEAQ (reference sequence). The CDR3 is 14 amino acids. The record originates from a study of blood T cell repertoires in COVID-19. This table comes from immunoSEQ multiplex PCR, and its TCRdb copy is limited to in-frame clones, with some not included. The sample has some 150,000 clones, roughly 79% seen once. The chain combines TRBV7-9 with TRBJ2-7, with D possibly TRBD2 on 5 matching bases. The source is a woman aged 45-60 years who had recovered from COVID-19. Input material: PBMCs or T cells enriched from blood (not recorded which). The CDR3 coding sequence is TGTGCCAGCAGCCTTGCGGGCGGAGACTACGAGCAGTACTTC. Residues: CASSLAGGDYEQYF.